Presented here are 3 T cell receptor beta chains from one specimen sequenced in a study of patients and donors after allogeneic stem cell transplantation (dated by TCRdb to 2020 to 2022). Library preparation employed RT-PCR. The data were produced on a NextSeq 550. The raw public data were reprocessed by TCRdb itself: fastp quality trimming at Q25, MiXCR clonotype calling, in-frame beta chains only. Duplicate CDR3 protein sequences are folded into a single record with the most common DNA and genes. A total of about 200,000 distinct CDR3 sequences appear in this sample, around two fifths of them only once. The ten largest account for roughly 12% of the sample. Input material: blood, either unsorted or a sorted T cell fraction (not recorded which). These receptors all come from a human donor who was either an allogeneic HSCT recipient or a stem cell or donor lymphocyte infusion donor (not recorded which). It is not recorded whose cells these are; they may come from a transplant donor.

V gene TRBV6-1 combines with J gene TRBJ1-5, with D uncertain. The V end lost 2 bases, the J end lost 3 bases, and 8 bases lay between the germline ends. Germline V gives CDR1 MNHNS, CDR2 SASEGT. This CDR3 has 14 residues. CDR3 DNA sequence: TGTGCCAGCAGTGAATTGCGGATCAATCAGCCCCAGCATTTT. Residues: CASSELRINQPQHF.

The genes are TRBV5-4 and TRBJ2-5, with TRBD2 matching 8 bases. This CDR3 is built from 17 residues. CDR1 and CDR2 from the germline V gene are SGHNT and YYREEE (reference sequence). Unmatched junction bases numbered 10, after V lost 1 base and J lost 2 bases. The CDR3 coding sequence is TGTGCCAGCAGCTTGAAGTATGGGGCTAGCGGGCAAGAGACCCAGTACTTC. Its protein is CASSLKYGASGQETQYF.

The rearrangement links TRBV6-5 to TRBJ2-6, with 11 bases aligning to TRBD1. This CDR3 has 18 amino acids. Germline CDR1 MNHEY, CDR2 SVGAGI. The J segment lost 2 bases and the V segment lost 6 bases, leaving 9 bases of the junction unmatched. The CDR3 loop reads CASRPDRGRLAGANVLTF. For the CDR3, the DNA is TGTGCCAGCAGGCCGGACAGGGGGCGACTTGCTGGGGCCAACGTCCTGACTTTC.